This T cell receptor (beta chain) is from a study of tumor-infiltrating lymphocytes in primary liver carcinoma. Findings and caveats of the study: Against blood, tumors held a significantly higher top-250-clone fraction (p = 0.039). Merely about 7-24% of top clones occurred in all five tumor regions.

The CDR3 loop spans 12 amino acids. V was trimmed by 4 bases and J by 9 bases, leaving 12 bases between them. Germline loops: CDR1 ENHRY, CDR2 SYGVKD. DNA and RNA were both co-extracted from approximately 20-30 mg of bulk tissue that had not been sorted. Each tumor specimen held more than 85% viable tumor cells. Synthesis of TCR beta cDNA was carried out from 500 ng total RNA with a constant-region primer. Three-round nested multiplex PCR performed with slightly modified ARM-PCR produced the TCR beta libraries. Running around 10 cycles apiece, the first two PCR rounds relied on TRBV1-TRBV30 forward primers together with a C-beta reverse primer. TCRdb re-called the multiplex PCR reads with MiXCR, one entry per CDR3 protein. The data show about 59,000 distinct CDR3 sequences, approximately 70% seen once. In the case of this clonotype: Its antigen is not identified.

Material for sequencing was liver tumor tissue from sampling region 2. As to subset: tumor region T2, inferior pole. This chain links TRBV10-3 with TRBJ1-2; D uncertain. The clonotype originates from a man aged 35 to 55 with primary liver carcinoma and hepatitis B virus infection. This CDR3 is CAISVSTRSYTF. The DNA for the CDR3 is TGTGCCATCAGTGTGTCCACTAGAAGCTACACCTTC.